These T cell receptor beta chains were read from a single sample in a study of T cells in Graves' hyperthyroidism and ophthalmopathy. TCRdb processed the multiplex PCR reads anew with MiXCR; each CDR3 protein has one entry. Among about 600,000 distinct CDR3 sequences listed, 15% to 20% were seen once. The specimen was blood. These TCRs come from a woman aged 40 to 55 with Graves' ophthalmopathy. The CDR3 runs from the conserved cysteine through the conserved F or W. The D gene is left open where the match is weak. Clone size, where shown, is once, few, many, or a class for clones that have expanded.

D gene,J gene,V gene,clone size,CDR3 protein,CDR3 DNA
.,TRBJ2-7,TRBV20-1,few,CSASGSIFEQYF,TGCAGTGCTAGCGGGAGTATTTTCGAGCAGTACTTC
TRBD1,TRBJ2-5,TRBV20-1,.,CSARTGSGETQYF,TGCAGTGCCCGGACAGGGTCCGGGGAGACCCAGTACTTC
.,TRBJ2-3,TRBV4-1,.,CASSLTVGKSTDTQYF,TGCGCCAGCAGCCTAACGGTAGGGAAAAGCACAGATACGCAGTATTTT
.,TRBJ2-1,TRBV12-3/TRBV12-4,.,CASRPPPLNEQFF,TGTGCCAGCAGGCCCCCCCCCCTAAATGAGCAGTTCTTC
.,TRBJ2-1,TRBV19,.,CASSINRDNEQFF,TGTGCCAGTAGTATCAATCGGGACAATGAGCAGTTCTTC
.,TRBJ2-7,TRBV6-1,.,CASRAPVGQYF,TGTGCCAGCAGGGCTCCTGTCGGGCAGTACTTC
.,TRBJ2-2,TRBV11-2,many,CASRSGGGATTGELFF,TGTGCCAGCAGATCAGGCGGGGGCGCGACCACCGGGGAGCTGTTTTTT
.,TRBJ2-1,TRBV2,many,CASTKSGPSYNEQFF,TGTGCCAGCACGAAAAGCGGGCCCTCCTACAATGAGCAGTTCTTC
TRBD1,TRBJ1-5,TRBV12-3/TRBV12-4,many,CASKIDRVRQPQHF,TGTGCCAGCAAAATAGACAGGGTACGTCAGCCCCAGCATTTT
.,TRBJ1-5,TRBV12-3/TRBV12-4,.,CASSQGTGRPQHF,TGTGCCAGCAGCCAAGGGACCGGTCGGCCCCAGCATTTT
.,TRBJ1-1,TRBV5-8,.,CASSLYGGPNTKAFF,TGTGCCAGCAGCTTATACGGGGGTCCGAACACTAAAGCTTTCTTT
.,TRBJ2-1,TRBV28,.,CASRLGLFEQFF,TGTGCCAGTCGGTTAGGTTTATTTGAGCAGTTCTTC
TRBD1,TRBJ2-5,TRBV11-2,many,CASSLEGRGRETQYF,TGTGCCAGCAGCTTAGAAGGCAGGGGGCGTGAGACCCAGTACTTC
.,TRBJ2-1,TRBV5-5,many,CASSLEGANEQFF,TGTGCCAGCAGCTTGGAAGGGGCCAATGAGCAGTTCTTC
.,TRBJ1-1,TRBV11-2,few,CANSLDLDWRNTEAFF,TGTGCCAACAGCTTAGATCTCGATTGGAGGAACACTGAAGCTTTCTTT
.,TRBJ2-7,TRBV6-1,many,CASSYSILSYEQYF,TGTGCCAGCAGTTATTCCATCCTATCCTACGAGCAGTACTTC
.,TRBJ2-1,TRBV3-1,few,CASSQILGGLDEQFF,TGTGCCAGCAGCCAAATACTCGGGGGGCTCGATGAGCAGTTCTTC
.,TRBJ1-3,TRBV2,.,CASSTGMGSTIYF,TGTGCCAGCAGTACAGGGATGGGAAGCACCATATATTTT
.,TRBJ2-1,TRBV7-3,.,CASSLGIGKGNNEQFF,TGTGCCAGCAGCTTAGGGATCGGGAAGGGCAACAATGAGCAGTTCTTC
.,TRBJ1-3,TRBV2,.,CASSEVGAGDISGNTIYF,TGTGCCAGCAGTGAAGTGGGGGCAGGGGACATCTCTGGAAACACCATATATTTT
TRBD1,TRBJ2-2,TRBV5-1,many,CASSQGQGLLTGELFF,TGCGCCAGCTCCCAGGGACAGGGCCTGCTCACCGGGGAGCTGTTTTTT
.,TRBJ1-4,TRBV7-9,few,CASSRTVNEKLFF,TGTGCCAGCAGCCGCACGGTTAACGAAAAACTGTTTTTT
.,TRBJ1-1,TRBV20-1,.,CSARVPGDTEAFF,TGCAGTGCTAGAGTTCCCGGGGACACTGAAGCTTTCTTT
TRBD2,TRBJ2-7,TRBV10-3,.,CAISGLAGGSEQYF,TGTGCCATCAGTGGTCTAGCGGGAGGCTCCGAGCAGTACTTC
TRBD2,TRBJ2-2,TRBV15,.,CATSRDLAATGELFF,TGTGCCACCAGCAGAGATCTAGCGGCAACCGGGGAGCTGTTTTTT
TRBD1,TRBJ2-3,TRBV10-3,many,CAISESGTGLTDTQYF,TGTGCCATCAGTGAGTCGGGGACAGGGCTCACAGATACGCAGTATTTT
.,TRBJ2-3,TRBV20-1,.,CSASSTRLITDTQYF,TGCAGTGCATCCTCGACTAGACTGATAACAGATACGCAGTATTTT
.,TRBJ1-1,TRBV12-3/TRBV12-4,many,CASVASHTEAFF,TGTGCCAGCGTCGCGTCCCACACTGAAGCTTTCTTT
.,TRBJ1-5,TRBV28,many,CASSFGINQPQHF,TGTGCCAGCAGTTTCGGCATCAATCAGCCCCAGCATTTT
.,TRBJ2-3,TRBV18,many,CASSPQSDTQYF,TGTGCCAGCTCACCCCAATCAGATACGCAGTATTTT
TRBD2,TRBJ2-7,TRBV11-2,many,CASTPWTSGPYEQYF,TGTGCCAGCACCCCCTGGACTAGCGGGCCCTACGAGCAGTACTTC
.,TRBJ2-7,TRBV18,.,CASSSTPHYEQYF,TGTGCCAGCTCATCGACACCGCACTACGAGCAGTACTTC
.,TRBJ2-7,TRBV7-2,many,CASSFGRTAYEQYF,TGTGCCAGCAGCTTTGGACGGACCGCGTACGAGCAGTACTTC
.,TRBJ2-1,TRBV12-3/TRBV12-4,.,CASSEAGQGAYNEQFF,TGTGCCAGCAGTGAAGCGGGGCAGGGGGCCTACAATGAGCAGTTCTTC
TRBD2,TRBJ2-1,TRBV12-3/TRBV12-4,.,CASSLETSGGPENEQFF,TGTGCCAGCAGTTTAGAGACTAGCGGGGGGCCCGAGAATGAGCAGTTCTTC
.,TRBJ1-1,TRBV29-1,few,CSVEKWTEAFF,TGCAGCGTTGAAAAATGGACTGAAGCTTTCTTT
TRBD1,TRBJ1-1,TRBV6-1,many,CASRPIAEGARTEAFF,TGTGCCAGCAGGCCTATTGCGGAGGGGGCGAGAACTGAAGCTTTCTTT
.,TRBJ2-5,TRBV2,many,CASMVGALQETQYF,TGTGCCAGCATGGTAGGAGCGCTCCAAGAGACCCAGTACTTC
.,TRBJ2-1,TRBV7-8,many,CASSRSGLHNEQFF,TGTGCCAGCAGCCGATCGGGACTCCACAATGAGCAGTTCTTC
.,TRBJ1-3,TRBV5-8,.,CASSLGSDSLSGNTIYF,TGTGCCAGCAGCTTGGGTTCCGACAGTCTCTCTGGAAACACCATATATTTT
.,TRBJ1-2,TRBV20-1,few,CSARTRQGYTF,TGCAGTGCCAGGACACGCCAGGGGTACACCTTC
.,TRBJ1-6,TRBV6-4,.,CASSLSGYNSPLHF,TGTGCCAGCAGCCTTAGCGGCTATAATTCACCCCTCCACTTT
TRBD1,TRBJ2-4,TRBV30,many,CAWSDTGQSVQYF,TGTGCCTGGAGTGATACGGGACAGTCGGTTCAGTACTTC
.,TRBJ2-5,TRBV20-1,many,CSAVRTNQETQYF,TGCAGTGCGGTGAGGACAAACCAAGAGACCCAGTACTTC
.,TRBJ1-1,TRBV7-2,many,CASSRTGVDTEAFF,TGTGCCAGCAGCCGTACCGGTGTGGACACTGAAGCTTTCTTT
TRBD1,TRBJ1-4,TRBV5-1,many,CASSSTGASNEKLFF,TGCGCCAGCAGCTCCACAGGGGCCAGTAATGAAAAACTGTTTTTT
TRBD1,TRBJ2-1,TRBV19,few,CASSPTGTGGALFF,TGTGCCAGTAGTCCGACCGGGACAGGGGGCGCTTTGTTCTTC